This is a list of T cell receptor beta chains from one sample in a study of shared clonotypes between healthy human individuals. The table came from immunoSEQ multiplex PCR; TCRdb's copy has only in-frame clones and leaves some out. The data contain roughly 760,000 clones, 74% of them singletons. The source material was memory CD4+ T cells sorted from blood. These receptors were collected from a woman aged 25 to 45 in good health. Both conserved end residues are part of each CDR3. The D gene is left open where the match is weak. Some rows mark clone size as missing; the rest say once, few, many or name a class of expanded clone.

abundance	v_gene	j_gene	d_gene	CDR3nt	CDR3aa
once	TRBV6-4	TRBJ1-4	-	TGTGCCAGCAGTGACCGGAGCGGGCAGGGGTCTGAAAAACTGTTTTTT	CASSDRSGQGSEKLFF
-	TRBV6-1	TRBJ2-7	-	TGTGCCAGCAGTGAAGAGGGTTTGGGGGAGCAGTACTTC	CASSEEGLGEQYF
-	TRBV2	TRBJ1-5	-	TGTGCCAGCAGCGCGGAACGATATAGCAATCAGCCCCAGCATTTT	CASSAERYSNQPQHF
-	TRBV18	TRBJ1-5	-	TGTGCCAGCTCACCGGGGTTGGGCAATCAGCCCCAGCATTTT	CASSPGLGNQPQHF
-	TRBV15	TRBJ1-5	-	TGTGCCACCAGCAGAGAGGCAGGGTATGATCAGCCCCAGCATTTT	CATSREAGYDQPQHF
-	TRBV28	TRBJ2-1	TRBD2	TGTGCCAGCAGTTACTCTTGGCGGGAGAGAACCAATGAGCAGTTCTTC	CASSYSWRERTNEQFF
-	TRBV11-2	TRBJ2-2	TRBD1	TGTGCCAGCAGCTCCAGACAGGGGGCAGGGGAGCTGTTTTTT	CASSSRQGAGELFF
-	TRBV5-1	TRBJ2-7	-	TGCGCCAGCAGCTTGGCCGGAGCGGGCGGAGCTCCCTACGAGCAGTACTTC	CASSLAGAGGAPYEQYF
-	TRBV6-1	TRBJ1-3	TRBD1	TGTGCCAGCAGTGAAGCGGGCAGGGGGGACGCTGGAAACACCATATATTTT	CASSEAGRGDAGNTIYF
few	TRBV30	TRBJ1-5	-	TGTGCCTGGAGTGTAACGGCAGGCGGCAATCAGCCCCAGCATTTT	CAWSVTAGGNQPQHF
-	TRBV7-7	TRBJ2-3	-	TGTGCCACCGGGGTGTCTAGCACAGATACGCAGTATTTT	CATGVSSTDTQYF
-	TRBV2	TRBJ1-5	-	TGTGCCAGCAGAAAATTCAGGCTTAAGAGCAATCAGCCCCAGCATTTT	CASRKFRLKSNQPQHF
-	TRBV6-4	TRBJ2-5	-	TGTGCCAGCAGTGACACCACAGGGAAAGAGACCCAGTACTTC	CASSDTTGKETQYF
once	TRBV18	TRBJ1-5	TRBD1	TGTGCCAGCTCACCCCCGTCAGGGGGTAGCAATCAGCCCCAGCATTTT	CASSPPSGGSNQPQHF
-	TRBV29-1	TRBJ1-4	-	TGCAGCGTGGGTGGGGGATCGGGGGCTGCTAATGAAAAACTGTTTTTT	CSVGGGSGAANEKLFF
-	TRBV9	TRBJ2-1	-	TGTGCCAGCAGCGAGGGTCTGAGGGAGCCATACAATGAGCAGTTCTTC	CASSEGLREPYNEQFF
many	TRBV7-2	TRBJ2-3	-	TGTGCCAGCAGCTTCAGGGTATCGGAGACAGATACGCAGTATTTT	CASSFRVSETDTQYF